These 22 T cell receptor beta chains were sequenced from one sample in a study of blood T cell repertoires in COVID-19. Sequenced by immunoSEQ multiplex PCR; TCRdb stores in-frame clones only, minus some. This sample yields approximately 260,000 clones, of which less than 85% are seen a single time; 4.6% belongs to the top ten. Sample: peripheral blood. The receptors originated from a man aged 60-69 years who had recovered from COVID-19.

V and J are TRBV7-8 and TRBJ2-1; 13 bases match TRBD2. V was pared by 4 bases and J by 10 bases, with 10 bases of the junction left unmatched. CDR1 SGHVS and CDR2 FQNEAQ come from the germline V gene. This CDR3 is 16 amino acids long. In DNA, the CDR3 is TGTGCCAGCAGCTCTCTCACTAGCGGGGGGGCCCGAGAGCAGTTCTTC. Translated, it gives CASSSLTSGGAREQFF.

The chain joins TRBV6-1 to TRBJ2-1; no reliable D call. CDR1 is MNHNS, CDR2 SASEGT, per germline. CDR3 length: 13 amino acids. Trimming pared 2 bases from V and 10 bases from J, leaving 12 bases between. CDR3 sequence: CASSESRSREQFF. DNA for the CDR3: TGTGCCAGCAGTGAAAGTAGGTCCAGGGAGCAGTTCTTC.

The chain employs TRBV2 and TRBJ1-1; the D is unclear. Trimming removed 4 bases from V and 6 bases from J, with 9 bases in between. The germline CDR1 and CDR2 sequences are SNHLY and FYNNEI. CDR3 length equals 12 residues. Here the CDR3 reads CASSVGGAEAFF. The CDR3 bases are TGTGCCAGCAGTGTCGGCGGAGCTGAAGCTTTCTTT.

The chain uses TRBV2 and TRBJ2-1, with 7 bases matching TRBD2. Per germline, CDR1 SNHLY and CDR2 FYNNEI. This CDR3 comprises 15 residues. The junction had 13 bases not matched to a gene; V was cut back by 5 bases and J by 9 bases. Here the CDR3 reads CASSLGRGRLGEQFF. CDR3 DNA sequence: TGTGCCAGCAGTCTGGGGAGGGGCCGGCTTGGTGAGCAGTTCTTC. The whole variable domain, remainder taken from reference TRBV2 and TRBJ2-1, is EPEVTQTPSHQVTQMGQEVILRCVPISNHLYFYWYRQILGQKVEFLVSFYNNEISEKSEIFDDQFSVERPDGSNFTLKIRSTKLEDSAMYFCASSLGRGRLGEQFFGPGTRLTVL.

Here the CDR3 reads CASSIPTTNYGYTF. In DNA form, the CDR3 reads TGTGCCAGTAGTATACCGACAACTAACTATGGCTACACCTTC. The J gene is TRBJ1-2, the V gene TRBV19; D call uncertain. This CDR3 has 14 residues. In germline, CDR1 is LNHDA, CDR2 SQIVND (reference sequence). Trimming removed 2 bases at V and 0 bases at J, with 7 bases between. Full variable domain (outside the CDR3, taken from reference TRBV19 and TRBJ1-2): DGGITQSPKYLFRKEGQNVTLSCEQNLNHDAMYWYRQDPGQGLRLIYYSQIVNDFQKGDIAEGYSVSREKKESFPLTVTSAQKNPTAFYLCASSIPTTNYGYTFGSGTRLTVV.

This clone is a singleton in its sample. This rearrangement joins TRBV6-5 to TRBJ2-1; D is undetermined. The ends were cut back, 8 bases at V and 7 bases at J, with 6 bases in the middle. CDR1 and CDR2 (germline): MNHEY, SVGAGI. The CDR3 has 10 residues. CDR3 DNA sequence: TGTGCCAGCGGGCCGAATGAGCAGTTCTTC. This codes for CASGPNEQFF.

CDR3 region: CASSFTGTIGADTQYF. The CDR3 nucleotides read TGTGCCAGCAGCTTCACCGGGACTATCGGCGCAGATACGCAGTATTTT. The chain recombines TRBV7-3 with TRBJ2-3; 7 positions match TRBD2. Germline V gene data show CDR1 as SGHTA and CDR2 as FQGTGA. V shed 3 bases, J shed 4 bases, and the junction held 10 bases outside the gene matches. The CDR3 sequence is 16 residues long. Filled out from reference TRBV7-3 and TRBJ2-3, the complete variable domain reads GAGVSQTPSNKVTEKGKYVELRCDPISGHTALYWYRQSLGQGPEFLIYFQGTGAADDSGLPNDRFFAVRPEGSVSTLKIQRTERGDSAVYLCASSFTGTIGADTQYFGPGTRLTVL.

The rearrangement uses TRBV6-5 and TRBJ2-2; the D gene is possibly TRBD2 (7 bases). The CDR3 spans 13 residues. V lost 10 bases and J lost 8, with 17 bases in between. Germline CDR1 reads MNHEY; CDR2 reads SVGAGI. The CDR3 sequence is CATGGPGMGELFF. CDR3 nucleotide sequence: TGTGCCACCGGGGGGCCAGGAATGGGGGAGCTGTTTTTT.

This chain connects TRBV7-2 to TRBJ1-2, with D perhaps TRBD1 (5 bases). The CDR3 extends over 17 amino acids. Germline CDR1 reads SGHTA; CDR2 reads FQGNSA. Trimming removed 5 bases from V and 5 bases from J, with 24 bases in between. CDR3 DNA: TGTGCCAGCAGCGCCCAGGGCACCACTGAGTTACGTTATGGCTACACCTTC. Protein product: CASSAQGTTELRYGYTF.

The rearrangement joins TRBV5-1 to TRBJ2-7; 8 positions match TRBD1. The CDR3 has 16 amino acids. After removal of 3 bases from V and 3 bases from J, the junction contained 11 bases not matched to a gene. Germline CDR1 SGHRS, CDR2 YFSETQ. CDR3 sequence reads: CASSWDRDRKNYEQYF. The CDR3 DNA reads TGCGCCAGCAGCTGGGACCGGGACAGGAAAAACTACGAGCAGTACTTC.

V gene TRBV20-1 combines with J gene TRBJ2-5; 10 bases are a match to TRBD2. Germline trimming cut 3 bases from V and 4 bases from J; bases unmatched to any gene: 8. This CDR3 region has 15 residues. Germline assignment: CDR1 DFQATT and CDR2 SNEGSKA (reference sequence). The CDR3 bases are TGCAGTGCTAGTTTCCTAGCGGGAGCCCCAGAGACCCAGTACTTC. This encodes CSASFLAGAPETQYF.

CDR3 protein: CASSLYSLSSGNTIYF. CDR3 sequence (DNA): TGTGCCAGCAGCCTCTACAGTCTTTCCTCTGGAAACACCATATATTTT. The gene calls are TRBV7-9 and TRBJ1-3; D call uncertain. Trimming cost V 5 bases and J 0 bases, with 14 bases left between them. The germline V gene has CDR1 SEHNR and CDR2 FQNEAQ (reference sequence). The CDR3 contains 16 residues.

This chain links TRBV9 with TRBJ2-1; the D gene is possibly TRBD2 (5 bases). V dropped 1 base and J dropped 8 bases, with 13 bases sitting between them. This CDR3 spans 14 amino acids. Germline CDR1 SGDLS, CDR2 YYNGEE. CDR3 sequence (DNA): TGTGCCAGCAGCGTATGGGGAGCACTCGATGAGCAGTTCTTC. It is translated as CASSVWGALDEQFF.

This rearrangement joins TRBV12-3 or TRBV12-4 to TRBJ1-5; D not certain. This CDR3 is built from 12 residues. The ends were cut back, 3 bases at V and 6 bases at J, with 6 bases in the middle. Written as DNA, the CDR3 is TGTGCCAGCAGTTTGGCCCCTCAGCCCCAGCATTTT. Translated: CASSLAPQPQHF.

The chain combines TRBV5-1 with TRBJ1-1, with D perhaps matching TRBD1 (5 bases). The CDR3 sequence is 15 residues long. Deletions cut 4 bases from V and 5 bases from J, with 18 bases between. Germline V gene sequence: CDR1 SGHRS, CDR2 YFSETQ. The CDR3 DNA is TGCGCCAGCAGCCCGGGCGGGGGAATGGGGACTGAAGCTTTCTTT. This sequence encodes CASSPGGGMGTEAFF.

The chain has TRBV24-1 and TRBJ1-1, with 9 nucleotides matching TRBD1. The CDR3 is made up of 17 amino acids. V was pared by 1 base and J by 1 base, with 6 bases of the junction left unmatched. Germline V CDR1 and CDR2: KGHDR, SFDVKD. The CDR3 DNA reads as TGTGCCACCAGTGATTTAGGACAGGGGATCCAGAACACTGAAGCTTTCTTT. It yields the protein CATSDLGQGIQNTEAFF.

This clone appeared a few times. The chain has TRBV5-4 and TRBJ2-7, with D tentatively TRBD1 (6 bases). The CDR3 extends over 11 amino acids. Germline V gives CDR1 SGHNT, CDR2 YYREEE (reference sequence). V lost 5 bases and J 6 bases, leaving 9 bases between the germline ends. CDR3 nucleotide sequence: TGTGCCAGCAGTGGCAGGGGCGAGCAGTACTTC. It specifies CASSGRGEQYF.

This rearrangement joins TRBV6-5 to TRBJ2-2; 7 bases align to TRBD2. This CDR3 region has 15 residues. CDR1 MNHEY and CDR2 SVGAGI come from the germline V gene. Losses at the gene ends were 8 bases for V and 3 bases for J; bases not matched to a gene: 9. The CDR3 is CASGGEPGDTGELFF. The CDR3 DNA is TGTGCCAGCGGGGGGGAACCCGGAGACACCGGGGAGCTGTTTTTT.

The gene calls are TRBV19 and TRBJ2-2, with 10 bases fitting TRBD1. The germline V gene has CDR1 LNHDA and CDR2 SQIVND (reference sequence). The CDR3 covers 15 residues. Unmatched junction bases numbered 8, after V lost 10 bases and J lost 3 bases. Written as DNA, the CDR3 is TGTGCCACCAAGACAGGGGGCTCGTACACCGGGGAGCTGTTTTTT. This gives the protein CATKTGGSYTGELFF.

This clone was detected only a few times. V and J are TRBV12-3 or TRBV12-4 and TRBJ2-5; 9 bases map to TRBD1. This CDR3 is 13 amino acids long. J gave up 4 bases and V 5 bases, and 2 bases lay outside the gene matches. CDR3 in DNA: TGTGCCAGCAGTCCGGACAGGGGAGAGACCCAGTACTTC. It translates to CASSPDRGETQYF.

DNA for the CDR3: TGTGCCAGCAGCACAGGGTCCTACAATGAGCAGTTCTTC. Translated: CASSTGSYNEQFF. This chain joins TRBV7-3 and TRBJ2-1, with D perhaps matching TRBD1 (6 bases). Trimming removed 5 bases at V and 1 base at J, with 6 bases between. The CDR3 is 13 residues long. Germline CDR1 and CDR2: SGHTA and FQGTGA.

The V gene is TRBV27, the J gene TRBJ2-6; 11 nucleotides line up with TRBD1. After removal of 8 bases from V and 0 bases from J, the junction contained 9 bases not matched to a gene. The CDR3 spans 18 residues. CDR1 and CDR2 (germline): MNHEY, SMNVEV (reference sequence). CDR3 DNA: TGTGCCAGCCGAGGGACAGGGGGTGCCATCTCTGGGGCCAACGTCCTGACTTTC. Translated: CASRGTGGAISGANVLTF.